This T cell receptor beta chain was sequenced during a study of blood T cell repertoires in COVID-19. Study overall: From the United States, Italy and Spain came samples of acute and convalescent COVID-19. T cells, B-cell-depleted T cells, or PBMCs provided the cDNA or gDNA that served as material.

In the original workflow: Cell counts per sample came from amplifying reference gene primers. Produced via immunoSEQ multiplex PCR; TCRdb's table is partial and in-frame only. V and J calls and clone size follow that table, whereas D and trimming were derived from the DNA. The sample lists roughly 42,000 clones, 88% occurring once. Losses at the gene ends were 2 bases for V and 11 bases for J; bases not matched to a gene: 8. Germline values: CDR1 MGHDK, CDR2 SYGVNS. The CDR3 is 13 amino acids. The V call is TRBV25-1, the J call TRBJ1-1; TRBD1 aligns across 7 bases. The sequence was collected from a human donor in a cohort sampled during active COVID-19. The sequenced sample consisted of peripheral blood. CDR3 coding DNA: TGTGCCAGCAGTGAAGGGGACAGCATAGCGGCTTTCTTT. This gives the protein CASSEGDSIAAFF. The full variable domain, its missing parts supplied by reference TRBV25-1 and TRBJ1-1, is EADIYQTPRYLVIGTGKKITLECSQTMGHDKMYWYQQDPGMELHLIHYSYGVNSTEKGDLSSESTVSRIRTEHFPLTLESARPSHTSQYLCASSEGDSIAAFFGQGTRLTVV.